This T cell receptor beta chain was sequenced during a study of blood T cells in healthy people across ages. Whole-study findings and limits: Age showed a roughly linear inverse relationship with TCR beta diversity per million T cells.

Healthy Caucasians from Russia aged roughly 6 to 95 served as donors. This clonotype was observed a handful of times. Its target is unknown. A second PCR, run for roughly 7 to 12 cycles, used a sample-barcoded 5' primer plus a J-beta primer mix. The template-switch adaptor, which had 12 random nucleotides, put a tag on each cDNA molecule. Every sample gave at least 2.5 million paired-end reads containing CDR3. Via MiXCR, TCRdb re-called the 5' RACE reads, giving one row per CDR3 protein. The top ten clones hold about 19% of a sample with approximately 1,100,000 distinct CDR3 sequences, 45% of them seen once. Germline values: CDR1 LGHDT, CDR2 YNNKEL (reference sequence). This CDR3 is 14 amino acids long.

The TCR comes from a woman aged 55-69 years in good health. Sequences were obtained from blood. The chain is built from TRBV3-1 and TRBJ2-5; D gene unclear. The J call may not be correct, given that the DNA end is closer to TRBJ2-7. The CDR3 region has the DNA TGTGCCAGCAGCCAGGCAGGTTTGGTGTACGAGCAGTACTTC. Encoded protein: CASSQAGLVYEQYF.